This T cell receptor (beta chain) is from a study of blood T cell repertoires in COVID-19. Libraries were prepared by immunoSEQ multiplex PCR; TCRdb keeps only in-frame clonotypes and omits some of them. Here the sample spans roughly 230,000 clones, about 80% being singletons. The CDR3 loop spans 16 amino acids. V gave up 3 bases and J gave up 4 bases, with 18 bases separating them. Germline CDR1 is LNHDA and CDR2 is SQIVND (reference sequence). Sequencing was carried out using PBMCs or T cells enriched from blood (not recorded which). The TCR comes from a man in his forties or fifties who had recovered from COVID-19. V gene TRBV19 combines with J gene TRBJ1-2; perhaps TRBD1 as D (5 bases). The CDR3 reads CASSISPSGVGYGYTF. As DNA, the CDR3 is TGTGCCAGTAGTATTAGTCCCTCGGGGGTTGGCTATGGCTACACCTTC.